This TCR beta chain was recovered during a study of T cell repertoires in cytomegalovirus infection. For the study at large: HLA-B-restricted CMV epitopes that are well studied were used alongside recently identified HLA-C-restricted ones.

Study findings and constraints: CMV-specific TCR beta clonotypes restricted by HLA-C were the ones dominating the ex vivo response.

TCRdb passed the reads through MiXCR, listing each CDR3 protein once. The table has 550,000 to 850,000 distinct CDR3 sequences, around a third seen once. The CDR3 runs 12 residues. Regarding this clonotype: Its antigen is not known. Germline and junction disagree at one end, which may indicate a read error.

This clonotype was obtained from a human donor in good health (CMV status not recorded). Some clones in this sample may be carry-over from other donors' samples. Sequencing was performed on cultured PBMCs, taken from culture after CMV antigen stimulation. The chain is built from TRBV12-3 or TRBV12-4 and TRBJ2-7; D tentatively fits TRBD1 or TRBD2 (6 bases each). CDR3 region: CTSSLGGDEQYF. Here the CDR3 DNA reads TGTACCAGCAGCTTGGGGGGCGACGAGCAGTACTTC.